This T cell receptor (beta chain) was sequenced during a study of T cell repertoires in cytomegalovirus infection. A single record per CDR3 protein comes from TCRdb applying MiXCR to the reads. This table has 200,000 to 300,000 distinct CDR3 sequences, about 12% appearing once. At least ten counts were recorded for this clonotype. There are 16 residues in the CDR3. CDR1 SGHAT and CDR2 FQDESV come from the germline V gene (reference sequence). Trimming took 8 bases from V and 1 from J, leaving 19 bases between them. The sequencing input was PBMCs. The clonotype was recovered from a human donor in good health (CMV status not recorded). Some clones in this sample may be carry-over from other donors' samples. The chain uses TRBV11-1 and TRBJ2-3; D uncertain. In DNA form, the CDR3 reads TGTGCCAGCGGCCGCTCATCAGGTGGAGGCACAGATACGCAGTATTTT. Encoded protein: CASGRSSGGGTDTQYF.